This T cell receptor (beta chain) is drawn from a study of tumor-infiltrating lymphocytes in localized non-small cell lung cancer. Background on the study: The cohort mixed smokers and never-smokers, several histologies, and some post-neoadjuvant-chemotherapy samples. Each patient gave resected tumor and non-adjacent uninvolved lung tissue. Overall study findings and caveats: TCR sequencing covered a subset of patients with enough tissue. T-cell fraction did not differ between immunotypes IM1 and IM2.

Method: immunoSEQ multiplex PCR; TCRdb's copy keeps in-frame clones and lacks some. The sample yields over 8,000 clones, 75% seen once. For this clone: Antigen: not known.

The CDR3 is 13 residues long. The V gene lost 9 bases and the J gene lost 4 bases, with 15 bases spanning the gap. Germline-derived CDR1 and CDR2 are MDHEN and SYDVKM. The chain couples TRBV28 to TRBJ2-5, with D perhaps TRBD2 (6 bases). This clonotype was sampled from a human donor with non-small cell lung cancer. The sequencing sample was made of uninvolved lung tissue not adjacent to the tumor. In DNA, the CDR3 is TGTGCCAGTTCGCCGGCGGGGCGAGAGACCCAGTACTTC. It yields the protein CASSPAGRETQYF.